This TCR beta chain was identified in a study of human T cells and chemical hapten exposure. Study-level background: Small pooled library volume differences mainly caused per-sample TCR yield variation.

Authors' analysis steps: With a range of 23,224 to 690,600, the median per sample was 95,638 TCRs. Via MiXCR, TCRdb re-called the RACE reads, giving one row per CDR3 protein. TCRdb, not the authors, supplied the V and J calls. The sample lists approximately 92,000 distinct CDR3 sequences, approximately 10% seen once, with approximately 3.3% in the top ten. Noted time point: patch test 2, 6 weeks after DPC sensitization. Sample treatment: therapeutic diphenylcyclopropenone sensitization with weekly scalp DPC. This clonotype was counted at least ten times. Its antigen remains unidentified. Regarding the study as a whole: The study found that PT1 expanded TCR counts correlated positively with patch test score.

This CDR3 has 12 residues. The V end lost 2 bases, the J end lost 6 bases, and 8 bases lay between the germline ends. Per the germline V gene, CDR1 is LGHDT and CDR2 is YNNKEL (reference sequence). The J gene is TRBJ2-7, the V gene TRBV3-1; no clear D. Sequencing was performed on whole blood, taken in connection with sensitization to the hapten diphenylcyclopropenone (DPC). The TCR was taken from a woman between 40 and 55 years old with alopecia areata. Some clones in this sample may be carry-over from other donors' samples. Written as DNA, the CDR3 is TGTGCCAGCAGCCAAAGATCCCTCGAGCAGTACTTC. It specifies CASSQRSLEQYF.